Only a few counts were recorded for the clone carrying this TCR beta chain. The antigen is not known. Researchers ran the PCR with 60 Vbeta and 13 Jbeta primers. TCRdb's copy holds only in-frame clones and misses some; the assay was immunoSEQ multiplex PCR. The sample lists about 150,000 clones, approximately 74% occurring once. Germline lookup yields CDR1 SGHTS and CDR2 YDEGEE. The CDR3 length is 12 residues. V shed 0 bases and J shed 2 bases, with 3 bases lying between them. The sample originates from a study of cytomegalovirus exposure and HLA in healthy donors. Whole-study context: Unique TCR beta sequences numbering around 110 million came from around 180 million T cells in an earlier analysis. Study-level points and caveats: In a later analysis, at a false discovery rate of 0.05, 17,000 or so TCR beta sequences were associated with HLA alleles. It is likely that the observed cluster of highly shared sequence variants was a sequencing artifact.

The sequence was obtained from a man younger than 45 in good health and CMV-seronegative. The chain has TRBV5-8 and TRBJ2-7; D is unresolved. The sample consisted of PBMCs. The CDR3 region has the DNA TGTGCCAGCAGCTTGGCGGCCTACGAGCAGTACTTC. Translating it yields CASSLAAYEQYF.